The 22 T cell receptor beta chains presented below share a single source sample, sequenced in a study of blood T cell repertoires in COVID-19. Assay used: immunoSEQ multiplex PCR; TCRdb lists only in-frame clones, some missing. Of 250,000 to 350,000 clones listed, 80% to 90% were seen once; the top ten hold roughly a tenth. Sequenced material: PBMCs or T cells enriched from blood (not recorded which). These receptors came from a woman younger than 30 who had recovered from COVID-19.

A word on this clone: At one of its ends the junction is not consistent with the germline gene, which may arise from a read error. As DNA, the CDR3 is TGTGCCAGCAGTAGCACAGGGAGAACGTATAGCAATCAGCCCCAGCATTTT. Amino acid sequence: CASSSTGRTYSNQPQHF. The genes are TRBV19 and TRBJ1-5; D may be TRBD1 (6 bases). Germline V gene data show CDR1 as LNHDA and CDR2 as SQIVND (reference sequence). The CDR3 is 17 amino acids.

V and J are TRBV6-5 and TRBJ2-7, with 12 positions matching TRBD2. Germline V gene lookup returns CDR1 MNHEY and CDR2 SVGAGI. This CDR3 region has 14 residues. J was trimmed by 2 bases and V by 7 bases; bases with no gene match: 3. The DNA for the CDR3 is TGTGCCAGCACCTCTAGCGGGGGGGCCTACGAGCAGTACTTC. It is translated as CASTSSGGAYEQYF.

This chain uses TRBV11-3 with TRBJ1-4; TRBD1 is a possible D gene (6 bases). The CDR3 is 17 amino acids. Trimming pared 0 bases from V and 0 bases from J, leaving 11 bases between. CDR1 and CDR2 (germline): SGHNT, YENEEA. CDR3 bases: TGTGCCAGCAGCTTAGATTTCCGGACAGCAACTAATGAAAAACTGTTTTTT. As protein: CASSLDFRTATNEKLFF.

The chain couples TRBV7-9 to TRBJ1-1, with 7 bases matching TRBD1. CDR1 is SEHNR, CDR2 FQNEAQ, per germline (reference sequence). The V gene end was trimmed by 5 bases and the J gene end by 5 bases; junction bases not matched to a gene: 5. The length of the CDR3 is 13 residues. CDR3 loop: CASSATGMTEAFF. CDR3 DNA sequence: TGTGCCAGCAGCGCGACAGGGATGACTGAAGCTTTCTTT.

The V and J genes are TRBV2 and TRBJ2-5; tentative D call: TRBD1 (6 bases). V gave up 6 bases and J gave up 2 bases, with 13 bases separating them. The germline V gene has CDR1 SNHLY and CDR2 FYNNEI. The CDR3 runs 14 residues. The CDR3 DNA sequence: TGTGCCAGCAGCTCAGGGGTCATACAAGAGACCCAGTACTTC. Amino acids: CASSSGVIQETQYF. The full variable domain, completed using reference TRBV2 and TRBJ2-5, is EPEVTQTPSHQVTQMGQEVILRCVPISNHLYFYWYRQILGQKVEFLVSFYNNEISEKSEIFDDQFSVERPDGSNFTLKIRSTKLEDSAMYFCASSSGVIQETQYFGPGTRLLVL.

The chain joins TRBV5-1 to TRBJ1-1; 10 positions agree with TRBD1. The V segment lost 4 bases and the J segment 1 base; nucleotides outside the gene matches: 4. The CDR3 has 15 residues. Per the germline V gene, CDR1 is SGHRS and CDR2 is YFSETQ. DNA of the CDR3: TGCGCCAGCAGCCCCCGGACAGGGGGGAACACTGAAGCTTTCTTT. As protein: CASSPRTGGNTEAFF. Full variable domain (outside the CDR3, taken from reference TRBV5-1 and TRBJ1-1): KAGVTQTPRYLIKTRGQQVTLSCSPISGHRSVSWYQQTPGQGLQFLFEYFSETQRNKGNFPGRFSGRQFSNSRSEMNVSTLELGDSALYLCASSPRTGGNTEAFFGQGTRLTVV.

The count of this clone is one. The J gene is TRBJ2-3, the V gene TRBV5-4; 9 bases map to TRBD2. The germline CDR1 and CDR2 sequences are SGHNT and YYREEE (reference sequence). Trimming at V came to 4 bases and at J to 0 bases, leaving 9 bases not matched to a gene. The CDR3 covers 17 residues. CDR3 in amino acids: CASSRAGSGGSTDTQYF. In DNA form, the CDR3 reads TGTGCCAGCAGCCGGGCCGGGAGCGGGGGGAGCACAGATACGCAGTATTTT.

J is TRBJ1-1 and V is TRBV4-1; the D is unclear. The germline V and J ends were trimmed by 0 bases and 10 bases, with 21 bases remaining between them. The germline V gene has CDR1 MGHRA and CDR2 YSYEKL. The CDR3 totals 16 residues. The CDR3 nucleotides read TGCGCCAGCAGCCAAGATTCGAGGAGGCGCCGATTTCGAGCTTTCTTT. Translated: CASSQDSRRRRFRAFF.

This clone has only one observation. The chain links TRBV18 to TRBJ2-1; TRBD1 agrees at 7 bases. CDR3 length equals 16 residues. V trimming: 4 bases; J trimming: 6 bases; junction bases outside the gene matches: 12. Germline assignment: CDR1 KGHSH and CDR2 LQKENI. The CDR3 region has the DNA TGTGCCAGCTCACGCTTCGACAGGGCTGGGGTCAATGAGCAGTTCTTC. Its translation is CASSRFDRAGVNEQFF.

The V and J genes are TRBV10-2 and TRBJ2-7; TRBD1 agrees at 8 bases. The germline V gene encodes CDR1 WSHSY and CDR2 SAAADI. The CDR3 is made up of 14 amino acids. V was clipped by 8 bases and J by 1 base; unmatched bases: 7. The CDR3 protein is CASSGQGISYEQYF. CDR3 sequence (DNA): TGCGCCAGCTCAGGACAGGGAATTTCCTACGAGCAGTACTTC.

This clone was recorded once. This chain joins TRBV19 and TRBJ1-1; D perhaps matches TRBD1 (5 bases). Germline V gene lookup returns CDR1 LNHDA and CDR2 SQIVND (reference sequence). CDR3 length: 14 residues. Trimming cost V 7 bases and J 4 bases, with 16 bases left between them. The CDR3 is CASTPLAGTTEAFF. CDR3 DNA sequence: TGTGCCAGTACCCCCCTGGCGGGGACCACTGAAGCTTTCTTT. The entire variable domain, with the rest obtained from reference TRBV19 and TRBJ1-1, is as follows: DGGITQSPKYLFRKEGQNVTLSCEQNLNHDAMYWYRQDPGQGLRLIYYSQIVNDFQKGDIAEGYSVSREKKESFPLTVTSAQKNPTAFYLCASTPLAGTTEAFFGQGTRLTVV.

The chain combines TRBV9 with TRBJ1-3, with D possibly matching TRBD1 (5 bases). This CDR3 spans 17 amino acids. Germline V gene lookup returns CDR1 SGDLS and CDR2 YYNGEE. The V end lost 4 bases, the J end lost 2 bases, and 19 bases lay between the germline ends. The CDR3 sequence is CASSPTGLRAAGNTIYF. The CDR3 nucleotides are TGTGCCAGCAGCCCCACGGGCCTCAGGGCGGCTGGAAACACCATATATTTT.

The V gene is TRBV7-9, the J gene TRBJ2-2; D not certain. The V end was cut by 7 bases, the J end by 8 bases, with 17 bases between. The germline gives CDR1 SEHNR, CDR2 FQNEAQ (reference sequence). This CDR3 has 14 amino acids. The chain's CDR3 is CASTHSWFEGELFF. CDR3 DNA sequence: TGTGCCAGCACCCACAGTTGGTTCGAGGGGGAGCTGTTTTTT.

The gene calls are TRBV2 and TRBJ2-3, with D uncertain. Germline V gene lookup returns CDR1 SNHLY and CDR2 FYNNEI. This CDR3 has 13 residues. Trimming cost V 6 bases and J 4 bases, with 11 bases left between them. Here the CDR3 reads CASRRRVPDTQYF. DNA for the CDR3: TGTGCCAGCAGGAGACGGGTCCCAGATACGCAGTATTTT.

There are a few counts of this clone. The chain employs TRBV5-5 and TRBJ1-1, with D perhaps matching TRBD1 (6 bases). Germline CDR1 SGHKS, CDR2 YYEKEE (reference sequence). This CDR3 has 14 residues. V was clipped by 4 bases and J by 6 bases, with 16 bases between them. CDR3 protein: CASSHPEGVAEAFF. The CDR3 nucleotides are TGTGCCAGCAGCCACCCCGAGGGGGTTGCTGAAGCTTTCTTT.

The V and J genes are TRBV30 and TRBJ2-3, with D unclear. Trimming pared 5 bases from V and 6 bases from J, leaving 9 bases between. Germline values: CDR1 GTSNPN, CDR2 SVGIG (reference sequence). The CDR3 is 11 amino acids. DNA for the CDR3: TGTGCCTGGGACCACCGGGATACGCAGTATTTT. It encodes CAWDHRDTQYF.

CDR3 amino acids: CASSLPQDIQYF. CDR3 nucleotides: TGTGCCAGCAGTTTACCCCAGGACATTCAGTACTTC. This chain connects TRBV12-3 or TRBV12-4 to TRBJ2-4; D gene unclear. The CDR3 is 12 amino acids. V gave up 2 bases and J gave up 8 bases, with 7 bases separating them.

V and J are TRBV5-4 and TRBJ2-7, with 14 bases identical to TRBD2. The CDR3 runs to 15 residues. From germline, CDR1 is SGHNT and CDR2 YYREEE (reference sequence). V lost 4 bases to trimming and J lost 4 bases; unmatched junction nucleotides: 4. CDR3 bases: TGTGCCAGCAGCGAGACTAGCGGGGGGGCTTACGAGCAGTACTTC. Amino acids: CASSETSGGAYEQYF.

The V call is TRBV24-1, the J call TRBJ1-2; D might be TRBD1 (6 bases). Germline V gene lookup returns CDR1 KGHDR and CDR2 SFDVKD. The CDR3 covers 15 residues. Trimming pared 3 bases from V and 0 bases from J, leaving 10 bases between. CDR3 in DNA: TGTGCCACCAGTGATAACGACAGGCCTAACTATGGCTACACCTTC. It encodes CATSDNDRPNYGYTF.

The chain joins TRBV5-4 to TRBJ1-1; D uncertain. V was cut by 5 bases and J by 0 bases, with 8 bases left in between. Per germline, CDR1 SGHNT and CDR2 YYREEE (reference sequence). The CDR3 is 13 residues long. The CDR3 loop reads CASSRRVNTEAFF. DNA for the CDR3: TGTGCCAGCAGTAGAAGAGTGAACACTGAAGCTTTCTTT.

The CDR3 coding sequence is TGTGCCAGCAGCTCCAGGGATGGAGGACTAGCGGGGGGACTAAATGAGCAGTTCTTC. Its translation is CASSSRDGGLAGGLNEQFF. The chain recombines TRBV13 with TRBJ2-1, with TRBD2 identical over 14 bases. The germline gives CDR1 PRHDT, CDR2 FYEKMQ (reference sequence). The J segment lost 7 bases and the V segment lost 4 bases, leaving 15 bases of the junction unmatched. The length of the CDR3 is 19 residues.

This sequence joins TRBV18 and TRBJ2-2; TRBD2 matches 13 bases. The CDR3 consists of 17 residues. Germline assignment: CDR1 KGHSH and CDR2 LQKENI. Unmatched junction bases numbered 3, after V lost 5 bases and J lost 0 bases. Here the CDR3 reads CASSTLAGGTNTGELFF. CDR3 nucleotides: TGTGCCAGCTCAACACTAGCGGGAGGGACGAACACCGGGGAGCTGTTTTTT.